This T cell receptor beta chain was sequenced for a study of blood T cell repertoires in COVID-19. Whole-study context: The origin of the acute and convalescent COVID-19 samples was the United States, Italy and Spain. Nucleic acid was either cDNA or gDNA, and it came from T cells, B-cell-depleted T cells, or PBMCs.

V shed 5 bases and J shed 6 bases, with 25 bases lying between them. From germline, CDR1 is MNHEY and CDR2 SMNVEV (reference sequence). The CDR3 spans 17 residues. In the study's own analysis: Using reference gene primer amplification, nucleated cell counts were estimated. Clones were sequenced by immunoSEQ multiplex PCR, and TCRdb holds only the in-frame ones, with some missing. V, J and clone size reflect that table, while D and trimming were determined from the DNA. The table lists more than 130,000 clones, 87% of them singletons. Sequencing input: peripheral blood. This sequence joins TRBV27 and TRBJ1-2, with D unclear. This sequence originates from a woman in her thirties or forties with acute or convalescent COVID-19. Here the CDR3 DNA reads TGTGCCAGCAGTCCCGTTTTAGGTATAGGTCTGGGCCATGGCTACACCTTC. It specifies CASSPVLGIGLGHGYTF.